The clone carrying this T cell receptor beta chain was seen ten or more times. Antigen unknown. This sample was taken from a study of T cell repertoires in cytomegalovirus infection. Study information: It can be stated that public TCR beta signatures indicated CMV infection as well as a matching HLA type. General study results and limits: HLA-C-restricted CMV-specific TCR beta clonotypes were dominant in the ex vivo response. CMV carriers having the relevant HLA were flagged by cumulative public TCR beta family frequency.

TCRdb fed the reads into MiXCR, producing one record per CDR3 protein. The sample records tens of thousands of distinct CDR3 sequences, about 4.2% being singletons. Trimming took off 3 bases at V and 2 bases at J, with 13 bases between the two ends. This CDR3 has 15 amino acids. The germline CDR1 and CDR2 sequences are SGHAT and FQDESV (reference sequence). The source of this sequence is a human donor in good health (CMV status not recorded). Some clones in this sample may be carry-over from other donors' samples. The chain carries TRBV11-1 and TRBJ2-5; D tentatively reads TRBD1 or TRBD2 (5 bases each). Specimen: PBMCs. The CDR3 nucleotides are TGTGCCAGCAGCTTTGGGGAGAGACAGCAAGAGACCCAGTACTTC. Translating gives CASSFGERQQETQYF.